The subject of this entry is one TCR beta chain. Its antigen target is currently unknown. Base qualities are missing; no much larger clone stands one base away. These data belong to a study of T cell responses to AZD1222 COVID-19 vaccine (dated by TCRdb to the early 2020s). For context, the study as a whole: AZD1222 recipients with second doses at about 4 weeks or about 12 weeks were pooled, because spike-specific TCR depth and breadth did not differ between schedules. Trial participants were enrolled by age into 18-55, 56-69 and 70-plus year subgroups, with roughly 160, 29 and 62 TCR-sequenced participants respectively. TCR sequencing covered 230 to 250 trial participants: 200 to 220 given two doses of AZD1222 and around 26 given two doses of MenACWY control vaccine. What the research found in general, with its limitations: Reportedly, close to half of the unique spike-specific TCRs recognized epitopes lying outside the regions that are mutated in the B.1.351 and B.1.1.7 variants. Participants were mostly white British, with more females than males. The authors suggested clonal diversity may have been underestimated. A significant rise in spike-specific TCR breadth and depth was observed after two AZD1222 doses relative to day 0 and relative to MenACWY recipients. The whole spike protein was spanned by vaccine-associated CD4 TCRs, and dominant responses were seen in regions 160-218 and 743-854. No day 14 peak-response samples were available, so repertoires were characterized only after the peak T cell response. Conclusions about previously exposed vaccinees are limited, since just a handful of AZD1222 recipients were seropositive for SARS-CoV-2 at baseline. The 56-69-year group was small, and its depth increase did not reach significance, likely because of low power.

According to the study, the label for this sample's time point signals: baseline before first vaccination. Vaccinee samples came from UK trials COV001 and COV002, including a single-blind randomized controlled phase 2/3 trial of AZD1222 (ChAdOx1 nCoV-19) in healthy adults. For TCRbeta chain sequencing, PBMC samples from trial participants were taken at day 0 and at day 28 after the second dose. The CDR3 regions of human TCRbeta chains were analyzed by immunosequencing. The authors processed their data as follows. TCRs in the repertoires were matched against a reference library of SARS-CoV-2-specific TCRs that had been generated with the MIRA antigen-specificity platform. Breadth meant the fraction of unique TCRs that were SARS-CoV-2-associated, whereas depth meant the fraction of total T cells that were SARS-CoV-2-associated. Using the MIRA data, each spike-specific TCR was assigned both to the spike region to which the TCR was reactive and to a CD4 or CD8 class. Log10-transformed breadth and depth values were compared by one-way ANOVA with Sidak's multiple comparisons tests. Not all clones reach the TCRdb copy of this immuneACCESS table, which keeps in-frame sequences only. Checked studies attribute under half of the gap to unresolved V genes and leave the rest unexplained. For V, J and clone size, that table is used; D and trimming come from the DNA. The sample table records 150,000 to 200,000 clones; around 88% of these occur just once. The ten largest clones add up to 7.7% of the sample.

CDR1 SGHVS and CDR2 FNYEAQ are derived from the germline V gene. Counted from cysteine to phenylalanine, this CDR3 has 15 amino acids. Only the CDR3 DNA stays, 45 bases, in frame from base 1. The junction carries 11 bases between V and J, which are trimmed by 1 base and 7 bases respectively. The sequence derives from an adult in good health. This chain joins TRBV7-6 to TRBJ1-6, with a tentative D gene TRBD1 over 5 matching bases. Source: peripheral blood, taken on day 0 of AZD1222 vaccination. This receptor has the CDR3 CASSLVRGVNSPLHF. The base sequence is TGTGCCAGCAGCTTAGTCAGAGGGGTCAATTCACCCCTCCACTTT.